Shown below are 21 T cell receptor beta chains from a single sample sequenced in a study of T cell changes during pregnancy in multiple sclerosis. TCRdb's copy holds only in-frame clones and misses some; the assay was immunoSEQ multiplex PCR. The sample lists more than 80,000 clones, roughly 92% occurring once. Sequenced material: peripheral blood, taken after pregnancy. These receptors were collected from a female donor with multiple sclerosis, enrolled in a pregnancy study.

The genes are TRBV6-1 and TRBJ1-5; TRBD1 matches 9 bases. Germline V lookup: CDR1 MNHNS, CDR2 SASEGT. With V trimmed by 6 bases and J by 5 bases, 2 bases remained unmatched. The CDR3 has 13 amino acids. This CDR3 is CASRTGGYQPQHF. DNA of the CDR3: TGTGCCAGCAGGACAGGGGGGTATCAGCCCCAGCATTTT.

This chain links TRBV7-3 with TRBJ2-1, with D possibly being TRBD1 (6 bases). Trimming removed 3 bases from V and 6 bases from J, with 12 bases in between. Germline assignment: CDR1 SGHTA and CDR2 FQGTGA. This CDR3 region has 14 residues. In DNA form, the CDR3 reads TGTGCCAGCAGCTTTTCTGGGGGCGCCAATGAGCAGTTCTTC. Residues: CASSFSGGANEQFF. Full variable domain (outside the CDR3, taken from reference TRBV7-3 and TRBJ2-1): GAGVSQTPSNKVTEKGKYVELRCDPISGHTALYWYRQSLGQGPEFLIYFQGTGAADDSGLPNDRFFAVRPEGSVSTLKIQRTERGDSAVYLCASSFSGGANEQFFGPGTRLTVL.

J is TRBJ1-5 and V is TRBV6-5; a weak D match, TRBD1 (5 bases). The CDR3 covers 14 residues. Germline CDR1 is MNHEY and CDR2 is SVGAGI. The V end lost 0 bases, the J end lost 4 bases, and 7 bases lay between the germline ends. DNA for the CDR3: TGTGCCAGCAGTTACTCAAGGGGTAATCAGCCCCAGCATTTT. Its translation: CASSYSRGNQPQHF.

The chain employs TRBV7-3 and TRBJ2-3, with 8 positions matching TRBD2. Per the germline V gene, CDR1 is SGHTA and CDR2 is FQGTGA. The CDR3 has 16 residues. V lost 5 bases, J lost 4 bases, and 11 bases stayed unmatched. CDR3 residues: CASSRGGPSGSDTQYF. CDR3 DNA sequence: TGTGCCAGCAGCCGGGGGGGGCCGTCGGGCTCAGATACGCAGTATTTT.

The gene calls are TRBV5-1 and TRBJ2-7; no reliable D call. Germline V gene data show CDR1 as SGHRS and CDR2 as YFSETQ. This CDR3 has 11 amino acids. Between the trimmed V and J ends, which lost 2 bases and 4 bases, there was a span of 4 bases. Here the CDR3 reads CASSLEYEQYF. The CDR3 DNA is TGCGCCAGCAGCTTAGAGTACGAGCAGTACTTC.

This rearrangement joins TRBV19 to TRBJ2-5; TRBD1 might be the D (6 bases). V was cut by 3 bases and J by 5 bases, with 16 bases left in between. The germline gives CDR1 LNHDA, CDR2 SQIVND (reference sequence). The CDR3 has 15 amino acids. The CDR3 loop is CASSMGQGLMETQYF. DNA of the CDR3: TGTGCCAGTAGTATGGGTCAGGGGTTGATGGAGACCCAGTACTTC.

The chain carries TRBV5-5 and TRBJ1-6, with D maybe TRBD1 (5 bases). V gave up 6 bases and J gave up 4 bases, with 14 bases separating them. Germline V gene lookup returns CDR1 SGHKS and CDR2 YYEKEE (reference sequence). CDR3 length: 15 amino acids. In DNA, the CDR3 is TGTGCCAGCACTTCTTCGGACACTTATAATTCACCCCTCCACTTT. This gives the protein CASTSSDTYNSPLHF.

This sequence joins TRBV5-4 and TRBJ2-3; D ambiguous. Germline V gene sequence: CDR1 SGHNT, CDR2 YYREEE (reference sequence). The length of the CDR3 is 13 residues. V shed 3 bases and J shed 6 bases, with 11 bases lying between them. CDR3 loop: CASSSTPWDTQYF. The CDR3 DNA reads TGTGCCAGCAGCTCGACTCCTTGGGATACGCAGTATTTT.

This clone was found once. V and J are TRBV2 and TRBJ1-2, with 8 bases aligning to TRBD1. V gave up 9 bases and J gave up 4 bases; unmatched junction bases: 4. Germline values: CDR1 SNHLY, CDR2 FYNNEI. CDR3 length: 12 amino acids. The CDR3, as DNA: TGTGCCAGTACCACAGGGGGCTATGGCTACACCTTC. Translation gives CASTTGGYGYTF.

For the CDR3, the DNA is TGTGCCAGTAGAGGTGGGTCGGGTCTAGAGACCCAGTACTTC. Translation gives CASRGGSGLETQYF. The chain employs TRBV19 and TRBJ2-5; D unresolved. Germline lookup yields CDR1 LNHDA and CDR2 SQIVND (reference sequence). Trimming pared 6 bases from V and 4 bases from J, leaving 15 bases between. This CDR3 is 14 amino acids long.

The CDR3 region is CASSQTGTGAGTDTQYF. The CDR3 coding sequence is TGCGCCAGCAGCCAGACCGGGACAGGGGCAGGCACAGATACGCAGTATTTT. The chain has TRBV4-1 and TRBJ2-3; 10 bases are a match to TRBD1. CDR1 and CDR2 from the germline V gene are MGHRA and YSYEKL. There are 17 residues in the CDR3. Trimming removed 3 bases from V and 1 base from J; junction bases left unmatched: 7.

The chain links TRBV5-4 to TRBJ1-2, with 10 bases that match TRBD1. The CDR3 loop spans 17 amino acids. The germline gives CDR1 SGHNT, CDR2 YYREEE (reference sequence). J was trimmed by 1 base and V by 3 bases; bases with no gene match: 9. CDR3 bases: TGTGCCAGCAGCTCTCCGGGACAGGGGTTAGTTAACTATGGCTACACCTTC. It is translated as CASSSPGQGLVNYGYTF.

This clone is a singleton in its sample. The chain employs TRBV6-5 and TRBJ1-1; the D is unclear. The CDR3 covers 14 residues. CDR1 is MNHEY, CDR2 SVGAGI, per germline. The germline V and J ends were trimmed by 0 bases and 0 bases, with 5 bases remaining between them. CDR3 in amino acids: CASSYSSVNTEAFF. The DNA of the CDR3 is TGTGCCAGCAGTTACTCCAGTGTGAACACTGAAGCTTTCTTT.

In its sample, this clone was seen once. The chain is built from TRBV29-1 and TRBJ1-2; 7 bases are shared with TRBD1. Germline V gene data show CDR1 as SQVTM and CDR2 as ANQGSEA. The CDR3 has 14 residues. J gave up 4 bases and V 3 bases, and 8 bases lay outside the gene matches. The CDR3 protein is CSVDPQGDGYGYTF. The CDR3 DNA follows: TGCAGCGTTGACCCTCAGGGGGATGGCTATGGCTACACCTTC.

The chain employs TRBV5-1 and TRBJ2-2; 10 bases match TRBD1. The CDR3 totals 16 residues. Germline trimming cut 2 bases from V and 6 bases from J; bases unmatched to any gene: 7. Per the germline V gene, CDR1 is SGHRS and CDR2 is YFSETQ. The CDR3, as DNA: TGCGCCAGCAGCTTAGTGGACAGGGGGAATGCCGGGGAGCTGTTTTTT. Translation: CASSLVDRGNAGELFF.

The chain recombines TRBV7-9 with TRBJ1-1, with 10 bases matching TRBD1. V dropped 5 bases and J dropped 3; count of bases not matched to a gene: 6. This CDR3 has 15 residues. From germline, CDR1 is SEHNR and CDR2 FQNEAQ (reference sequence). The DNA of the CDR3 is TGTGCCAGCAGCAAGGACAGGGGGTGGGACACTGAAGCTTTCTTT. Translated, it gives CASSKDRGWDTEAFF.

CDR3 protein: CASSPGTSPNIQYF. The DNA of the CDR3 is TGTGCCAGCAGCCCCGGGACTTCACCTAACATTCAGTACTTC. J is TRBJ2-4 and V is TRBV5-4; TRBD2 might be the D (6 bases). Deletions cut 4 bases from V and 7 bases from J, with 15 bases between. CDR3 size: 14 residues. Germline V lookup: CDR1 SGHNT, CDR2 YYREEE (reference sequence).

The V call is TRBV9, the J call TRBJ2-5; 11 bases agree with TRBD2. This CDR3 spans 16 amino acids. The V and J ends lost 4 bases and 5 bases, in that order; junction bases with no gene match: 10. Germline lookup yields CDR1 SGDLS and CDR2 YYNGEE. The CDR3 loop is CASSLLAGGPGETQYF. CDR3 bases: TGTGCCAGCAGCTTATTAGCGGGAGGGCCGGGGGAGACCCAGTACTTC.

V gene TRBV30 combines with J gene TRBJ2-5; the match to TRBD2 covers 7 bases. Per germline, CDR1 GTSNPN and CDR2 SVGIG (reference sequence). J lost 5 bases, V lost 5 bases, and 2 bases had no gene match. The CDR3 runs to 11 residues. CDR3 coding DNA: TGTGCCTGGGAGGGAGGGGAGACCCAGTACTTC. Its translation is CAWEGGETQYF.

J is TRBJ1-1 and V is TRBV25-1; a weak D match, TRBD1 (6 bases). The V end lost 5 bases, the J end lost 5 bases, and 21 bases lay between the germline ends. Germline CDR1 and CDR2: MGHDK and SYGVNS. This CDR3 is built from 16 residues. CDR3 region: CASSLNAGQGRTEAFF. As DNA, the CDR3 is TGTGCCAGCAGTTTAAACGCCGGGCAGGGGAGAACTGAAGCTTTCTTT.

The chain carries TRBV19 and TRBJ2-7, with a weak D call TRBD2 (5 bases). The CDR3 spans 16 residues. Per the germline V gene, CDR1 is LNHDA and CDR2 is SQIVND (reference sequence). V shed 5 bases and J shed 3 bases, with 20 bases lying between them. CDR3 DNA sequence: TGTGCCAGTAGTCCGCCCAACGGGGTGTCATTCTACGAGCAGTACTTC. Its protein product is CASSPPNGVSFYEQYF. Together with reference TRBV19 and TRBJ2-7, the CDR3 gives the full variable domain: DGGITQSPKYLFRKEGQNVTLSCEQNLNHDAMYWYRQDPGQGLRLIYYSQIVNDFQKGDIAEGYSVSREKKESFPLTVTSAQKNPTAFYLCASSPPNGVSFYEQYFGPGTRLTVT.